The 3 T cell receptor beta chains listed next were all sequenced from one sample in a study of blood T cell repertoires in COVID-19. Method: immunoSEQ multiplex PCR; TCRdb's copy keeps in-frame clones and lacks some. The table lists over 85,000 clones, 86% of them singletons, with about 19% in the top ten. The sequenced material came from peripheral blood. The receptors here all came from an elderly woman with acute or convalescent COVID-19.

This rearrangement joins TRBV9 to TRBJ2-7; D may be TRBD1 (5 bases). The V end was cut by 3 bases, the J end by 4 bases, with 20 bases between. The germline V gene has CDR1 SGDLS and CDR2 YYNGEE. The CDR3 contains 16 residues. CDR3 bases: TGTGCCAGCAGCGGTGGCCCCAGGCAGGGCACTTACGAGCAGTACTTC. Translated: CASSGGPRQGTYEQYF.

This clone showed up just once. V gene TRBV18 combines with J gene TRBJ1-1, with 7 bases aligning to TRBD1. The germline V gene encodes CDR1 KGHSH and CDR2 LQKENI. The CDR3 loop spans 14 amino acids. V lost 3 bases, J lost 4 bases, and 5 bases stayed unmatched. CDR3 protein: CASSPQGGLTEAFF. Written as DNA, the CDR3 is TGTGCCAGCTCACCCCAGGGGGGCCTCACTGAAGCTTTCTTT.

As DNA, the CDR3 is TGCGCCAGCAGCTTGAACGGGCAGGGGGTCAACAATGAGCAGTTCTTC. Amino acid sequence: CASSLNGQGVNNEQFF. The chain employs TRBV5-1 and TRBJ2-1; 7 positions match TRBD1. CDR1 and CDR2 from the germline V gene are SGHRS and YFSETQ. The CDR3 sequence is 16 residues long. The trim removed 1 base at V and 5 bases at J, leaving 9 bases unmatched.